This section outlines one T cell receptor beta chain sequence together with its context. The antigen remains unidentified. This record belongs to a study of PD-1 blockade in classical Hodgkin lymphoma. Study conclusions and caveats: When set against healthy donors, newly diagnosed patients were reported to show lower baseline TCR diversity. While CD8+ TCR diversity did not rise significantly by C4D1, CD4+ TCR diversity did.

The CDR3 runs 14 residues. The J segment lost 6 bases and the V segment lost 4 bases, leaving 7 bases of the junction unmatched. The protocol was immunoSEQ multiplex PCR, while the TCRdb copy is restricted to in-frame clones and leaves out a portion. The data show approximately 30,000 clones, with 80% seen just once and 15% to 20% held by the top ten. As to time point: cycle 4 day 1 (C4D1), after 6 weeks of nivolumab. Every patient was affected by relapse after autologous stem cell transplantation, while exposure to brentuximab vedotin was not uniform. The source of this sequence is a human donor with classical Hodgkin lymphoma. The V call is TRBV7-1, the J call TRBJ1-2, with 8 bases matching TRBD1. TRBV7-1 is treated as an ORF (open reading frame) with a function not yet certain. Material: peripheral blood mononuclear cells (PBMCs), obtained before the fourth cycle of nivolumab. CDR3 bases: TGTGCCAGCAGCTTAGGCCCACAGGGGGATGGCTACACCTTC. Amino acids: CASSLGPQGDGYTF.